The rows below give T cell receptor beta chains drawn from one sample of a study of CXCR3-negative and CXCR3-positive naive CD8 T cells. After re-calling the 5' RACE reads, TCRdb lists one entry per CDR3 protein, DNA absent. The sample table sets out 150,000 or so distinct CDR3 sequences. Sequenced: naive CXCR3+ CD8+ T cells from blood. These TCRs come from a human donor in good health. Some clones in this sample may be carry-over from other donors' samples. The CDR3 runs from the conserved cysteine through the conserved F or W. The order of the fields is V gene, J gene, CDR3 protein.

>TRBV6-5|TRBJ2-7
CASSYGAGNEQYF
>TRBV29-1|TRBJ2-7
CSVTGTGVYYEQYF
>TRBV4-3|TRBJ2-7
CASSQGGQAEQYF
>TRBV19|TRBJ2-7
CASSIRDSGYEQYF
>TRBV7-9|TRBJ1-5
CASSLRDREGNQPQHF
>TRBV6-2/TRBV6-3|TRBJ1-1
CASSTVNTEAFF
>TRBV5-5|TRBJ2-2
CASRRGQGAGELFF
>TRBV19|TRBJ1-5
CASSITAYSNQPQHF
>TRBV7-2|TRBJ2-7
CASSFGTMSYEQYF
>TRBV29-1|TRBJ1-1
CSATEGKTEAFF
>TRBV20-1|TRBJ2-7
CSAREKGQYSYEQYF
>TRBV29-1|TRBJ2-1
CSVPGGGDEQFF
>TRBV7-8|TRBJ1-2
CASTPKRGRANYGYTF
>TRBV7-2|TRBJ2-7
CASTRSPGTFYEQYF
>TRBV13|TRBJ2-3
CASSSHTTTDTQYF
>TRBV12-3/TRBV12-4|TRBJ1-4
CASSPSLATNEKLFF
>TRBV20-1|TRBJ2-3
CSARQGRKTDTQYF
>TRBV2|TRBJ2-1
CASSPGTAGNEQFF
>TRBV20-1|TRBJ2-7
CSARDSFGTRLNEQYF
>TRBV6-5|TRBJ2-7
CASSASGGPSEQYF
>TRBV7-8|TRBJ2-1
CASIAEGVHNEQFF
>TRBV2|TRBJ2-1
CASSEQISGGYNEQFF
>TRBV5-1|TRBJ1-1
CASSPVRQGGTEAFF
>TRBV7-9|TRBJ2-5
CASSWGLAGVETQYF
>TRBV20-1|TRBJ2-7
CSARDSSSGDYYEQYF
>TRBV7-8|TRBJ2-7
CAIAGGRSYEQYF
>TRBV5-5|TRBJ2-1
CASSQERYNEQFF
>TRBV14|TRBJ1-3
CASSQDGSAAGNTIYF
>TRBV7-6|TRBJ2-7
CASSSGQGAWEQYF
>TRBV12-3/TRBV12-4|TRBJ1-5
CASRPGTGDQPQHF
>TRBV9|TRBJ2-3
CASTGLADTQYF
>TRBV21-1|TRBJ2-7
CASRTGYEQYF
>TRBV29-1|TRBJ2-5
CSVDPGNRETQYF
>TRBV7-9|TRBJ1-1
CASTLTLTGNTEAFF
>TRBV11-1|TRBJ2-7
CASSLGRTSYEQYF
>TRBV28|TRBJ2-7
CASSYGRPYEQYF
>TRBV12-3/TRBV12-4|TRBJ2-1
CASTSEGGDEQFF
>TRBV29-1|TRBJ2-2
CSVGLAAATNTGELFF
>TRBV5-1|TRBJ2-7
CASSLVGAGGRDEQYF
>TRBV7-9|TRBJ2-7
CASSFPEYEQYF
>TRBV6-5|TRBJ2-1
CASSWTGMDNEQFF
>TRBV29-1|TRBJ2-1
CSVDGQGYANEQFF
>TRBV15|TRBJ1-1
CATSREKTEAFF
>TRBV14|TRBJ2-7
CASSPLSSYEQYF
>TRBV12-3/TRBV12-4|TRBJ2-1
CASTDPGHNEQFF
>TRBV4-2|TRBJ2-7
CASSPRDTSYEQYF